A single sample gave rise to the 13 T cell receptor beta chains below, sequenced in a study of liver allograft versus peripheral blood T cells. At the level of the study: Recipients' peripheral blood supplied the T cell receptor repertoires against which those in transplanted livers were compared.

In TCRdb, the reads were re-called with MiXCR into one record per CDR3 protein. In the table there are some 1,300 distinct CDR3 sequences, about 11% of which are singletons. The receptors originated from a human patient who had a liver transplant. These T cells may partly come from the graft donor.

This clonotype is labeled medium-sized. The genes are TRBV19 and TRBJ2-7, with TRBD2 as a possible D gene (5 bases). The germline gives CDR1 LNHDA, CDR2 SQIVND (reference sequence). Deletions cut 6 bases from V and 3 bases from J, with 6 bases between. The CDR3 loop spans 11 amino acids. In DNA form, the CDR3 reads TGTGCCAGTAGCGGGGACTACGAGCAGTACTTC. Its translation is CASSGDYEQYF.

By its share, this clonotype is large. The chain joins TRBV10-3 to TRBJ2-4, with a possible D match to TRBD2 (6 bases). The ends were cut back, 2 bases at V and 0 bases at J, with 17 bases in the middle. This CDR3 is 18 amino acids long. CDR1 and CDR2 from the germline V gene are ENHRY and SYGVKD. As DNA, the CDR3 is TGTGCCATCAGTGAGCCGTCGGGACTCGGGGAAGCCAAAAACATTCAGTACTTC. Translated: CAISEPSGLGEAKNIQYF.

On this clonotype itself: A much larger clone differs from this one at a single base, so this may be a read error. The chain employs TRBV28 and TRBJ1-1, with 7 bases that match TRBD1. Germline values: CDR1 MDHEN, CDR2 SYDVKM. The CDR3 consists of 14 residues. CDR3 nucleotides: TGTGCCAGCAGTTTAGGGGACAGCGCGGACGTAGCTCTCTTT. Protein product: CASSLGDSADVALF.

In its sample, this clonotype ranks as large. This chain uses TRBV27 with TRBJ2-7; TRBD1 is a possible D gene (5 bases). Germline loops: CDR1 MNHEY, CDR2 SMNVEV (reference sequence). The V end was cut by 3 bases, the J end by 6 bases, with 9 bases between. The CDR3 sequence is 12 residues long. In nucleotides, the CDR3 is TGTGCCAGCAGTTTCTTAGACAGCGAGCAGTACTTC. As protein: CASSFLDSEQYF.

This clonotype came up many times. The V call is TRBV20-1, the J call TRBJ1-1; D may be TRBD1 (6 bases). Germline-derived CDR1 and CDR2 are DFQATT and SNEGSKA (reference sequence). CDR3 size: 13 residues. V lost 6 bases, J lost 2 bases, and 13 bases lay in between. The CDR3: CSALMDRNTEAFF. CDR3 nucleotide sequence: TGCAGTGCCCTGATGGACAGAAACACTGAAGCTTTCTTT.

V gene TRBV5-3 combines with J gene TRBJ1-5; 7 nucleotides match TRBD1. TRBV5-3 counts as an open reading frame of uncertain function. The ends lost 7 bases at V and 7 bases at J; junction bases unmatched: 11. The CDR3 sequence is 14 residues long. The CDR3 DNA follows: TGTGCCAGACCAGGGGGGGACATGAGCCAGCCCCAGCATTTT. Its protein is CARPGGDMSQPQHF.

Sample share makes this clonotype medium-sized. The chain joins TRBV19 to TRBJ1-1; a weak D match, TRBD1 (5 bases). With 5 bases removed from V and 12 bases from J, the gap between germline ends came to 16 bases. This CDR3 spans 12 amino acids. The germline gives CDR1 LNHDA, CDR2 SQIVND (reference sequence). The CDR3 is CASSLQGTWTFF. The CDR3 nucleotides are TGTGCCAGTAGTCTGCAGGGAACGTGGACTTTCTTT.

This clonotype was counted only a few times. The chain uses TRBV20-1 and TRBJ2-1, with a weak D call TRBD2 (7 bases). This CDR3 is built from 16 residues. From germline, CDR1 is DFQATT and CDR2 SNEGSKA (reference sequence). Deletions cut 0 bases from V and 5 bases from J, with 17 bases between. CDR3 in DNA: TGCAGTGCTAGAGATTTGGGGGGGGGCGCGGACAATGAGCAGTTCTTC. Translated, it gives CSARDLGGGADNEQFF.

This clonotype counts as medium-sized. The genes are TRBV27 and TRBJ2-7; 14 bases line up with TRBD2. The CDR3 covers 18 residues. Trimming took 3 bases from V and 2 from J; bases not matched to a gene: 9. CDR1 and CDR2 (germline): MNHEY, SMNVEV (reference sequence). The CDR3: CASSLGRGLAGAAYEQYF. CDR3 in DNA: TGTGCCAGCAGTTTGGGCCGGGGACTAGCGGGAGCGGCCTACGAGCAGTACTTC.

In its sample, this clonotype is medium-sized. The rearrangement joins TRBV20-1 to TRBJ1-5; D ambiguous. CDR3 length: 16 residues. CDR1 is DFQATT and CDR2 is SNEGSKA in the germline V gene (reference sequence). V lost 5 bases to trimming and J lost 5 bases, with 22 bases between them. In nucleotides, the CDR3 is TGCAGTGCTCCCGACGGGCCCCAGTATGAAGATCAGCCCCAGCATTTT. It yields the protein CSAPDGPQYEDQPQHF.

This clonotype rates as large. The chain carries TRBV6-5 and TRBJ1-6; possibly TRBD1 for D (5 bases). The germline CDR1 and CDR2 sequences are MNHEY and SVGAGI. The CDR3 spans 14 residues. Trimming took off 8 bases at V and 7 bases at J, with 15 bases between the two ends. The CDR3 sequence is CASGTGTQNSPLHF. The CDR3 region has the DNA TGTGCCAGCGGGACCGGGACGCAGAATTCACCCCTCCACTTT.

This clonotype rates as medium-sized (0.01 to 0.1%). The CDR3 DNA sequence: TGCAGTGCTAGAGACCGACGGTCTGGGCAGCCCCAGCATTTT. This encodes CSARDRRSGQPQHF. The rearrangement uses TRBV20-1 and TRBJ1-5; D not certain. V gave up 0 bases and J gave up 7 bases, with 13 bases separating them. This CDR3 region has 14 residues. Germline V gene sequence: CDR1 DFQATT, CDR2 SNEGSKA (reference sequence).

This clonotype is categorized as medium-sized. The chain uses TRBV28 and TRBJ2-2; 7 bases are a match to TRBD2. Germline CDR1 reads MDHEN; CDR2 reads SYDVKM. The CDR3 contains 16 residues. V lost 2 bases and J lost 5; bases outside the gene matches: 8. The CDR3 sequence is CASSLVRERATGELFF. The CDR3, as DNA: TGTGCCAGCAGTTTAGTGCGGGAGAGGGCAACCGGGGAGCTGTTTTTT.